This T cell receptor beta chain is drawn from a study of shared clonotypes between healthy human individuals. This clone was counted between two and nine times. V was cut by 7 bases and J by 10 bases, with 10 bases left in between. Germline V gives CDR1 GTSNPN, CDR2 SVGIG (reference sequence). There are 10 residues in the CDR3. Running of the assay took place at deep level. Produced via immunoSEQ multiplex PCR; TCRdb's table is partial and in-frame only. The sample includes roughly 2.4 million clones, approximately 96% of them seen just once. Specimen: naive CD4+ T cells sorted from blood. As to subset: CD45RA+ positively selected. The gene calls are TRBV30 and TRBJ1-4, with D hard to call. This TCR was recovered from a man younger than 35 in good health. CDR3 coding DNA: TGTGCCTCCGAAAAAGGAAAACTGTTTTTT. This encodes CASEKGKLFF.